A selection of T cell receptor beta chains follows, all from one sample in a study of blood T cell repertoires in COVID-19. Produced via immunoSEQ multiplex PCR; TCRdb's table is partial and in-frame only. Here the sample spans more than 200,000 clones, more than 70% being singletons. Sequenced sample: peripheral blood. Receptors originate from a man aged 40-49 years with active or convalescent COVID-19. The CDR3 runs from the conserved cysteine through the conserved F or W. A D gene is named only where the DNA matches it firmly. Rows give clone size only sometimes, using once, few, many, or a class for an expanded clone.

j_call clone_size d_call v_call cdr3_aa cdr3_nt
TRBJ1-1 - - TRBV19 CASSIIGASNEAFF TGTGCCAGTAGTATTATTGGGGCGTCGAATGAAGCTTTCTTT
TRBJ2-1 - TRBD2 TRBV3-1/TRBV3-2 CASSPSGGAQEQFF TGTGCCAGCAGCCCTAGCGGGGGGGCCCAGGAGCAGTTCTTC
TRBJ1-4 - - TRBV11-2 CASSLDVFGGGETNEKLFF TGTGCCAGCAGCCTGGACGTTTTCGGAGGAGGGGAAACTAATGAAAAACTGTTTTTT
TRBJ1-1 few - TRBV10-3 CATLPGGGRLGEAFF TGTGCCACCCTCCCAGGCGGGGGGCGGCTAGGTGAAGCTTTCTTT
TRBJ2-7 - TRBD1 TRBV6-6 CASRDRPYEQYF TGTGCCAGCAGGGACAGGCCCTACGAGCAGTACTTC
TRBJ2-6 - - TRBV18 CASSPPSGGTSGANVLTF TGTGCCAGCTCACCACCCTCCGGGGGAACATCTGGGGCCAACGTCCTGACTTTC
TRBJ1-6 - - TRBV7-2 CASSPYNSPLHF TGTGCCAGCAGCCCGTATAATTCACCCCTCCACTTT
TRBJ1-5 - - TRBV19 CASSEGASNQPQHF TGTGCCAGTAGTGAGGGAGCTAGCAATCAGCCCCAGCATTTT
TRBJ2-2 - TRBD1 TRBV5-1 CASSLGTGGTGELFF TGCGCCAGCAGCTTGGGGACAGGGGGAACCGGGGAGCTGTTTTTT
TRBJ1-1 - - TRBV5-1 CASSLAGGYTEAFF TGCGCCAGCAGCTTGGCCGGCGGCTACACTGAAGCTTTCTTT
TRBJ1-2 few - TRBV12-3/TRBV12-4 CASSLERGRGYTF TGTGCCAGCAGTTTGGAGCGGGGGCGAGGCTACACCTTC
TRBJ1-3 once TRBD1 TRBV30 CAWSVGTGGSTIYF TGTGCCTGGAGTGTAGGAACAGGGGGCAGCACCATATATTTT
TRBJ2-2 - - TRBV4-2 CASSQGEKGGTAGELFF TGTGCCAGCAGCCAAGGAGAAAAAGGGGGAACGGCCGGGGAGCTGTTTTTT
TRBJ2-1 - TRBD1 TRBV5-4 CASSLVTGGDEQFF TGTGCCAGCAGCTTGGTAACAGGGGGCGATGAGCAGTTCTTC
TRBJ2-7 - TRBD2 TRBV7-8 CASSLRTRLAGWSEQYF TGTGCCAGCAGCCTGCGAACAAGACTAGCGGGATGGAGCGAGCAGTACTTC
TRBJ1-6 - - TRBV2 CASSVFGGLENSPLHF TGTGCCAGCAGTGTGTTCGGGGGATTAGAAAATTCACCCCTCCACTTT
TRBJ2-3 once - TRBV6-2/TRBV6-3 CASSRLSTDTQYF TGTGCCAGCAGCCGACTCAGCACAGATACGCAGTATTTT
TRBJ2-2 few - TRBV25-1 CASSTQAQGGGELFF TGTGCCAGCAGTACTCAAGCCCAGGGGGGCGGGGAGCTGTTTTTT
TRBJ2-7 - TRBD2 TRBV27 CASSWGGLAGDEQYF TGTGCCAGCAGTTGGGGGGGACTAGCAGGCGACGAGCAGTACTTC
TRBJ1-2 - TRBD1 TRBV9 CASSANDRGLGYTF TGTGCCAGCAGCGCAAACGACAGGGGGCTTGGCTACACCTTC
TRBJ1-5 - TRBD1 TRBV4-1 CASSQTGTGGGNQPQHF TGCGCCAGCAGCCAAACCGGAACAGGGGGAGGCAATCAGCCCCAGCATTTT
TRBJ1-5 - - TRBV21-1 CASSKGHRLGQPQHF TGTGCCAGCAGCAAAGGACACAGGCTGGGGCAGCCCCAGCATTTT